This section outlines one T cell receptor (beta chain) sequence together with its context. Its antigen specificity is not known. There are no base qualities to consult, and no much larger clone falls within one base. Library creation used the immunoSEQ multiplex PCR assay. Concerning the study's data processing: A statistical classification framework was built for diagnosing cytomegalovirus status from the catalog of TCR beta chain sequences. TCRdb retrieved this table from immuneACCESS and kept in-frame rearrangements only. Not all clones are present; in checked studies, unresolved V genes account for under half, and no reason is known for the remainder. D and trimming were read from the DNA, whereas the V and J calls and clone size are those reported in that table. In all, the sample holds about 330,000 clones, and approximately 90% of those were seen once. Of the sample, about 0.91% is held by the ten largest clones.

This record belongs to a study of cytomegalovirus exposure and HLA in healthy donors (dated by TCRdb to the late 2010s). Study-level background: A later analysis indicated that the 120 validation repertoires were generated on the platform also employed for the roughly 650 repertoires of the first cohort. The study was designed to test whether signatures of past pathogen exposure could be identified by cataloging public T cell receptors. A separate validation cohort of roughly 110 different subjects was used in addition to the approximately 640-subject first cohort. The study combined high-throughput TCR immunosequencing, statistical association of individual TCRs with disease status, and machine learning to predict cytomegalovirus infection status. Study-wide findings and limitations: A few of the identified cytomegalovirus-associated TCR beta chains were confirmed in vitro to be specific for cytomegalovirus antigens. The validation cohort had no HLA typing available for a later analysis, so co-occurrence within that cohort was assessed over all 130 or so repertoires. The authors suggested that the approach could potentially be generalized to other disease states and immunological phenotypes. In a later analysis, TCRs clustered in the first cohort were found to also tend to co-occur in the roughly 120 validation repertoires, with 94% of cluster scores above 0. Most TCR sequences were observed very rarely across donors, whereas some public TCRs were present in many individuals. The study listed around 160 TCR beta chains as associated with cytomegalovirus. The classifier was reported to diagnose cytomegalovirus status with high specificity and sensitivity in both the original and validation cohorts.

Donors formed part of the validation cohort, which comprised over a hundred subjects and was distinct from the first cohort of under 750 subjects. Taken from cysteine to phenylalanine, the CDR3 has 16 residues. Only the CDR3 part of the read is kept: 48 bases, read in frame from the first base. Deletion took 0 bases off V and 5 bases off J, with a span of 16 bases between the germline ends. Sequences SGHRS (CDR1) and YFSETQ (CDR2) are obtained from the germline V gene. Recombination linked TRBV5-1 to TRBJ2-3; a tentative D match to TRBD2 spans 6 bases. The TCR originated in a woman aged 18-30 years in good health and CMV-seronegative. Material: PBMCs. CDR3 protein: CASSLVAAGLVDTQYF. The DNA sequence is given as TGCGCCAGCAGCTTGGTAGCGGCTGGGCTGGTAGATACGCAGTATTTT.